Sequencing of this TCR beta chain was carried out in a study of regulatory and conventional T cells in RAG deficiency. Notes on the study in general: Treg unique TCR beta sequences were about 100-fold fewer in Omenn syndrome and CID/AS patients than controls. Shannon entropy fell and Simpson indices rose in RAG-deficient patients. In Omenn syndrome, Treg and Tconv repertoires overlapped >75%.

Produced via immunoSEQ multiplex PCR; TCRdb's table is partial and in-frame only. The top ten hold less than 1.5% of the sample, which has 5,500 to 8,500 clones, under 95% seen once. Trimming removed 0 bases from V and 8 bases from J, with 13 bases in between. Germline loops: CDR1 ENHRY, CDR2 SYGVKD. CDR3 length: 14 amino acids. Of note for this clone: Its antigen remains unknown.

Blood CD4+ CD25-high CD127-low regulatory T cells supplied the genomic DNA template. The same sample was also used in a study of regulatory T cells. From that report: The primer mix had 52 TRBV and 13 TRBJ primers. Regulatory T cells showed the strongest V-J pair restriction and V/J gene skewing among patient repertoires.

J is TRBJ1-2 and V is TRBV10-3; TRBD1 is a possible D gene (5 bases). The source of this sequence is a human donor in good health. Input material: CD127- CD25+ CD4+ Tregs sorted from blood. CDR3 nucleotide sequence: TGTGCCATCAGTGAGTCGGCGGCAGGGAAGGGCTACACCTTC. Translated: CAISESAAGKGYTF.